This TCR beta chain was observed in a study of pediatric ulcerative colitis. Study-wide results and caveats: Ulcerative colitis patients shared more blood-rectal clones than controls.

Only in-frame clones appear in the TCRdb table, and some are missing; sequencing was by immunoSEQ multiplex PCR. The table includes 55,000 to 65,000 clones, 75% to 85% detected once. In regard to this clone: The antigen is undetermined.

CDR3 length: 13 amino acids. The germline V gene encodes CDR1 SGDLS and CDR2 YYNGEE. Trimming pared 0 bases from V and 6 bases from J, leaving 9 bases between. Sequencing was carried out using blood. This sequence originates from a boy younger than 18 with moderate ulcerative colitis. The chain carries TRBV9 and TRBJ1-2; D ambiguous. The CDR3 DNA is TGTGCCAGCAGCGTAGGCAGGTACGATGGCTACACCTTC. Translation gives CASSVGRYDGYTF.